The 13 T cell receptor beta chains below all came from one sample that was sequenced in a study of blood T cell repertoires in COVID-19. Generated by immunoSEQ multiplex PCR, the TCRdb table keeps only in-frame clones and is missing some. In the table there are hundreds of thousands of clones, about 83% of which are singletons. The sequenced sample consisted of PBMCs or T cells enriched from blood (not recorded which). The receptor set was obtained from a woman aged 50 to 60 who had recovered from COVID-19.

This clone has a handful of counts. V usage is TRBV19 and J usage is TRBJ1-5; D ambiguous. This CDR3 spans 17 amino acids. Trimming shortened V by 7 bases and J by 0 bases, and 19 bases separated the two germline ends. The germline gives CDR1 LNHDA, CDR2 SQIVND (reference sequence). The CDR3 DNA sequence: TGTGCCAGTATGCTATCTATAGATTCCTATAGCAATCAGCCCCAGCATTTT. Protein sequence: CASMLSIDSYSNQPQHF.

The chain links TRBV7-2 to TRBJ1-2, with no clear D. V lost 3 bases and J 3 bases, leaving 8 bases between the germline ends. This CDR3 has 13 residues. CDR1 is SGHTA and CDR2 is FQGNSA in the germline V gene. CDR3 sequence: CASSFDGDYGYTF. For the CDR3, the DNA is TGTGCCAGCAGCTTCGACGGGGACTATGGCTACACCTTC.

This clone was seen just once. The chain joins TRBV19 to TRBJ1-1, with D possibly matching TRBD1 (5 bases). The CDR3 runs 14 residues. Germline CDR1 reads LNHDA; CDR2 reads SQIVND (reference sequence). The V end lost 6 bases, the J end lost 7 bases, and 18 bases lay between the germline ends. The CDR3 bases are TGTGCCAGTAGCCGGGCGAAGGGGATGGGTGAAGCTTTCTTT. This translates into CASSRAKGMGEAFF.

The rearrangement links TRBV2 to TRBJ2-1; a weak D match, TRBD1 (6 bases). The germline V gene has CDR1 SNHLY and CDR2 FYNNEI. The CDR3 covers 11 residues. CDR3 amino acids: CAGGGFNEQFF. In nucleotides, the CDR3 is TGTGCAGGGGGTGGGTTCAATGAGCAGTTCTTC.

This chain joins TRBV28 and TRBJ1-2, with D uncertain. This CDR3 comprises 15 residues. V gave up 11 bases and J gave up 6 bases, with 25 bases separating them. The germline V gene encodes CDR1 MDHEN and CDR2 SYDVKM. CDR3 protein: CAGSAPDTPPHGYTF. The CDR3 DNA follows: TGTGCCGGATCAGCGCCGGATACTCCACCTCATGGCTACACCTTC.

The chain couples TRBV19 to TRBJ1-2, with a tentative D call TRBD1 (6 bases). The CDR3 is 19 amino acids. CDR1 is LNHDA, CDR2 SQIVND, per germline (reference sequence). Trimming stripped 5 bases from V and 2 bases from J, with 27 bases between. CDR3 protein: CASSARPRDISPGNYGYTF. For the CDR3, the DNA is TGTGCCAGTAGTGCCCGTCCTCGGGACATTTCCCCCGGGAACTATGGCTACACCTTC.

The rearrangement links TRBV2 to TRBJ2-1; 14 nucleotides align to TRBD2. This CDR3 region has 21 residues. Germline V gene data show CDR1 as SNHLY and CDR2 as FYNNEI. V dropped 4 bases and J dropped 4; count of bases not matched to a gene: 18. The CDR3 reads CASSVDVPGLAGAKVYNEQFF. CDR3 in DNA: TGTGCCAGCAGTGTAGACGTCCCGGGACTAGCGGGGGCCAAGGTATACAATGAGCAGTTCTTC.

The V and J genes are TRBV5-4 and TRBJ1-6; D is possibly TRBD1 (6 bases). Deletions cut 5 bases from V and 5 bases from J, with 14 bases between. CDR1 is SGHNT, CDR2 YYREEE, per germline (reference sequence). The CDR3 contains 15 residues. CDR3 in amino acids: CASSPLGQHNSPLHF. The CDR3, as DNA: TGTGCCAGCAGTCCCCTTGGACAGCATAATTCACCCCTCCACTTT.

The chain links TRBV18 to TRBJ1-6, with 7 bases that match TRBD1. Germline assignment: CDR1 KGHSH and CDR2 LQKENI. The CDR3 has 15 amino acids. With V trimmed by 0 bases and J by 5 bases, 1 base remained unmatched. CDR3 DNA: TGTGCCAGCTCACCACCGACAGGGAATAATTCACCCCTCCACTTT. This codes for CASSPPTGNNSPLHF.

The chain carries TRBV19 and TRBJ1-5; weak D call: TRBD1 (5 bases). This CDR3 spans 14 amino acids. The V end was cut by 1 base, the J end by 6 bases, with 10 bases between. Germline-derived CDR1 and CDR2 are LNHDA and SQIVND (reference sequence). This chain's CDR3 is CASSIADTPQPQHF. The CDR3 DNA reads TGTGCCAGTAGTATAGCGGACACCCCTCAGCCCCAGCATTTT.

This sequence joins TRBV21-1 and TRBJ2-7; TRBD1, the D gene given by the table, was not confirmed from the DNA. TRBV21-1 is a pseudogene locus. This CDR3 region has 15 residues. In DNA, the CDR3 is TGTGCCAGCAGCAAAGGGACAGGGGTCCTCTACGAGCAGTACTTC. Translated: CASSKGTGVLYEQYF.

V usage is TRBV27 and J usage is TRBJ1-1; D not resolved. CDR1 is MNHEY and CDR2 is SMNVEV in the germline V gene (reference sequence). The CDR3 is 13 residues long. The germline V and J ends were trimmed by 0 bases and 3 bases, with 5 bases remaining between them. CDR3 in amino acids: CASSLSFDTEAFF. CDR3 bases: TGTGCCAGCAGTTTATCATTCGACACTGAAGCTTTCTTT.

The chain couples TRBV6-5 to TRBJ1-2; 9 nucleotides align to TRBD1. Germline loops: CDR1 MNHEY, CDR2 SVGAGI. J was trimmed by 6 bases and V by 6 bases; bases with no gene match: 8. This CDR3 has 14 amino acids. CDR3 nucleotides: TGTGCCAGCAGCCCCGGGACAGGGTGGGATGGCTACACCTTC. Amino acids: CASSPGTGWDGYTF.